Listed below are T cell receptor beta chains from one sample, sequenced in a study of blood T cell repertoires in COVID-19. Sequencing was performed with immunoSEQ multiplex PCR; in TCRdb, only in-frame clones are kept and a portion is missing. Among roughly 220,000 clones, 70% to 90% were seen once, and the ten largest hold roughly 14%. Sequenced input: PBMCs or T cells enriched from blood (not recorded which). These receptors all stem from a woman aged 45-65 years with acute COVID-19. CDR3s include the opening cysteine and the closing phenylalanine or tryptophan. The D gene is left open where the match is weak.

>TRBD2|TRBJ2-1|TRBV3-1/TRBV3-2
CASSQDTSAYNEQFF
>TRBD2|TRBJ2-3|TRBV7-3
CASSFGLGTDTQYF
>TRBD1|TRBJ1-2|TRBV7-2
CASSRSIGTGGYGYTF
>NA|TRBJ1-5|TRBV9
CASSSGVGHPLNQPQHF
>NA|TRBJ2-7|TRBV21-1
CASSSCISGRGYEQYF
>TRBD1|TRBJ2-7|TRBV5-4
CASSSGDRVPYEQYF
>NA|TRBJ2-7|TRBV19
CASSMRGQASSYEQYF
>NA|TRBJ2-7|TRBV20-1
CSATDNEQYF
>TRBD1|TRBJ1-1|TRBV18
CASSPDRASTEAFF
>TRBD1|TRBJ2-1|TRBV5-1
CASSLGDTGVAPEQFF
>TRBD2|TRBJ2-5|TRBV4-3
CASSQEGGRETQYF
>NA|TRBJ1-5|TRBV28
CASSLGGYNQPQHF
>TRBD1|TRBJ2-7|TRBV5-1
CASSLAIGTGGIGEQYF
>NA|TRBJ2-1|TRBV2
CASKGGVSYNEQFF
>NA|TRBJ2-2|TRBV18
CASSTTGIGGELFF
>NA|TRBJ2-7|TRBV29-1
CSVRDIRLYEQYF
>TRBD2|TRBJ2-1|TRBV18
CASSPGTSGRNEQFF